One and the same sample provided the 16 T cell receptor beta chains below, sequenced in a study of spatial heterogeneity in lung cancer. Noted time point: sample taken at primary tumor resection. TCRs were sequenced from unsorted whole RNA of tumor, nontumor lung or PBMC. In TCRdb, the 5' RACE reads were re-called with MiXCR into one record per CDR3 protein. The table includes some 100,000 distinct CDR3 sequences, around 12% detected once. The sequencing used PBMCs, collected at surgery. Source of these receptors: a male donor with early-stage non-small cell lung cancer.

This clonotype was counted ten times or more. The rearrangement uses TRBV10-2 and TRBJ1-5; D is perhaps TRBD1 (5 bases). In germline, CDR1 is WSHSY, CDR2 SAAADI. The CDR3 sequence is 13 residues long. The V and J ends lost 2 bases and 7 bases respectively, with 9 bases between them. CDR3 in DNA: TGCGCCAGCAGTGAGGGGGCTAGGCAGCCCCAGCATTTT. Translating gives CASSEGARQPQHF.

This clonotype was picked up a small number of times. V is TRBV12-3 or TRBV12-4 and J is TRBJ2-4; unclear D gene. The V end lost 3 bases, the J end lost 4 bases, and 7 bases lay between the germline ends. CDR3 length equals 13 residues. As DNA, the CDR3 is TGTGCCAGCAGTTTCGTCGGGAAAAACATTCAGTACTTC. Its translation is CASSFVGKNIQYF.

The table lists this clonotype with a few counts. V and J are TRBV28 and TRBJ2-2, with 10 bases aligning to TRBD2. Germline V gene lookup returns CDR1 MDHEN and CDR2 SYDVKM. The trim removed 6 bases at V and 4 bases at J, leaving 5 bases unmatched. The CDR3 sequence is 15 residues long. The CDR3 reads CASSWGLAFTGELFF. DNA of the CDR3: TGTGCCAGCAGCTGGGGACTAGCGTTCACCGGGGAGCTGTTTTTT.

This clonotype appeared many times. The chain combines TRBV7-9 with TRBJ2-7; TRBD2 matches 8 bases. CDR1 and CDR2 (germline): SEHNR, FQNEAQ (reference sequence). V was pared by 7 bases and J by 6 bases, with 8 bases of the junction left unmatched. The length of the CDR3 is 13 residues. The CDR3 region has the DNA TGTGCCAGCACGGGACTAGTCCCTGGCGAGCAGTACTTC. Protein sequence: CASTGLVPGEQYF. Based on the CDR3 plus reference TRBV7-9 and TRBJ2-7, the full variable domain is DTGVSQNPRHKITKRGQNVTFRCDPISEHNRLYWYRQTLGQGPEFLTYFQNEAQLEKSRLLSDRFSAERPKGSFSTLEIQRTEQGDSAMYLCASTGLVPGEQYFGPGTRLTVT.

This clonotype turned up a few times. The gene calls are TRBV6-1 and TRBJ1-2, with D uncertain. Germline CDR1 MNHNS, CDR2 SASEGT. CDR3 size: 14 residues. V lost 0 bases and J 4 bases, leaving 9 bases between the germline ends. The CDR3 spells CASSEASPGYGYTF. The CDR3 DNA reads TGTGCCAGCAGTGAAGCCTCCCCGGGCTATGGCTACACCTTC.

The chain combines TRBV6-2 or TRBV6-3 with TRBJ1-1; D not resolved. The CDR3 sequence is 16 residues long. Trimming removed 4 bases from V and 0 bases from J, with 15 bases in between. CDR1 is MNHEY, CDR2 SVGEGT, per germline. DNA of the CDR3: TGTGCCAGCAGTTTTGGTACGTGGGTAGTGAACACTGAAGCTTTCTTT. It is translated as CASSFGTWVVNTEAFF.

This clonotype was seen many times. The rearrangement joins TRBV5-1 to TRBJ1-1, with D tentatively TRBD1 (5 bases). This CDR3 is 14 amino acids long. Germline values: CDR1 SGHRS, CDR2 YFSETQ. With 0 bases removed from V and 1 base from J, the gap between germline ends came to 7 bases. CDR3: CASSLDGQNTEAFF. Written as DNA, the CDR3 is TGCGCCAGCAGCTTGGATGGACAGAACACTGAAGCTTTCTTT.

CDR3: CSVARSLNTGELFF. The CDR3 bases are TGCAGCGTTGCTAGATCTCTGAACACCGGGGAGCTGTTTTTT. The V gene is TRBV29-1, the J gene TRBJ2-2, with D unclear. Germline CDR1 reads SQVTM; CDR2 reads ANQGSEA. The V gene lost 4 bases and the J gene lost 1 base, with 10 bases spanning the gap. CDR3 length: 14 residues.

This clonotype was counted between two and nine times. The V gene is TRBV28, the J gene TRBJ2-3, with 8 bases aligning to TRBD1. CDR3 length: 15 amino acids. J was trimmed by 4 bases and V by 5 bases; bases with no gene match: 8. Germline lookup yields CDR1 MDHEN and CDR2 SYDVKM. This CDR3 reads CASSPRQGSADTQYF. The CDR3 DNA is TGTGCCAGCAGTCCACGACAGGGGTCGGCAGATACGCAGTATTTT.

This CDR3 is CASSTTGGTHNSPLHF. The CDR3 coding sequence is TGCGCCAGCAGCACGACAGGGGGCACCCATAATTCACCCCTCCACTTT. The gene calls are TRBV5-1 and TRBJ1-6; 10 bases align to TRBD1. The V gene end was trimmed by 4 bases and the J gene end by 5 bases; junction bases not matched to a gene: 6. From germline, CDR1 is SGHRS and CDR2 YFSETQ. The CDR3 length is 16 residues.

This clonotype has a handful of counts. The V gene is TRBV6-2 or TRBV6-3, the J gene TRBJ2-3; D may be TRBD2 (6 bases). The CDR3 sequence is 13 residues long. Germline values: CDR1 MNHEY, CDR2 SVGEGT. Between the trimmed V and J ends, which lost 7 bases and 2 bases, there was a span of 10 bases. CDR3 protein: CASMEGVTDTQYF. CDR3 DNA: TGTGCCAGCATGGAGGGAGTCACAGATACGCAGTATTTT.

This clonotype was found a few times. V usage is TRBV24-1 and J usage is TRBJ2-3; TRBD2 aligns across 13 bases. The CDR3 consists of 16 residues. Germline V gene data show CDR1 as KGHDR and CDR2 as SFDVKD. V was pared by 4 bases and J by 5 bases, with 5 bases of the junction left unmatched. CDR3 nucleotide sequence: TGTGCCACCAGTGAGGGAGGACTAGCGGGGGAAGATACGCAGTATTTT. This translates into CATSEGGLAGEDTQYF.

This clonotype appeared a few times. The genes are TRBV4-1 and TRBJ2-1; 10 bases fit TRBD2. Germline-derived CDR1 and CDR2 are MGHRA and YSYEKL. This CDR3 spans 15 amino acids. The trim removed 2 bases at V and 10 bases at J, leaving 8 bases unmatched. The CDR3: CASSQRGTSGKEQFF. The CDR3 DNA follows: TGCGCCAGCAGCCAAAGAGGCACTAGCGGGAAAGAGCAGTTCTTC.

DNA for the CDR3: TGTGCCAGCAGTCTTTGGGCACAGGGCGCCGCCAATGAAAAACTGTTTTTT. It codes for CASSLWAQGAANEKLFF. The chain combines TRBV28 with TRBJ1-4, with D tentatively TRBD1 (6 bases). The V end was cut by 5 bases, the J end by 5 bases, with 21 bases between. Germline V CDR1 and CDR2: MDHEN, SYDVKM. The CDR3 has 17 residues.

This clonotype has more than one count but fewer than ten. The gene calls are TRBV10-2 and TRBJ2-1, with D possibly matching TRBD2 (6 bases). Looked up from germline, CDR1 is WSHSY and CDR2 is SAAADI. Trimming took 2 bases from V and 7 from J, leaving 12 bases between them. The CDR3 runs to 14 residues. The CDR3 region is CASSEAGFANEQFF. DNA for the CDR3: TGCGCCAGCAGTGAGGCGGGGTTCGCTAATGAGCAGTTCTTC.

This clonotype was observed a handful of times. This chain connects TRBV3-1 to TRBJ2-3; a weak D match, TRBD1 (6 bases). This CDR3 has 14 amino acids. Germline CDR1 and CDR2: LGHDT and YNNKEL (reference sequence). Trimming removed 6 bases from V and 0 bases from J, with 10 bases in between. CDR3 DNA: TGTGCCAGCAGTTACGGGACAAGCACAGATACGCAGTATTTT. Encoded protein: CASSYGTSTDTQYF.